This TCR beta chain was sequenced for a study of cytomegalovirus exposure and HLA in healthy donors. A few counts support this clone. In the PCR, 60 Vbeta and 13 Jbeta primers were used. Data came from immunoSEQ multiplex PCR; TCRdb stores just in-frame clones and leaves some out. The table includes approximately 170,000 clones, around 78% detected once. The germline CDR1 and CDR2 sequences are PRHDT and FYEKMQ (reference sequence). Losses at the gene ends were 0 bases for V and 5 bases for J; bases not matched to a gene: 1. The CDR3 is 15 amino acids. The chain combines TRBV13 with TRBJ2-1, with TRBD2 matching over 10 bases. Specimen: PBMCs. The TCR originated in a man in his forties in good health and CMV-seronegative. The CDR3 is CASSLGGLADNEQFF. CDR3 nucleotides: TGTGCCAGCAGCTTAGGTGGACTAGCGGACAATGAGCAGTTCTTC.